This T cell receptor (beta chain) is drawn from a study of CD8+CD57+ T cells in acquired aplastic anemia. The wider study: Mean yield of DNA from sorted CD4+ and CD8+ cells was about 3.2 ug.

TCR beta VDJ and CDR3 profiling used genomic DNA as template. TCRdb processed the reads anew with MiXCR; each CDR3 protein has one entry. The top ten hold 10% to 15% of the sample, which has around 200,000 distinct CDR3 sequences, around 50% seen once. General study findings and limits: Between patients and controls, roughly 29 CD8+ CDR3 sequences were found in common.

This CDR3 contains 16 residues. The germline CDR1 and CDR2 sequences are SNHLY and FYNNEI. Trimming took off 2 bases at V and 1 base at J, with 11 bases between the two ends. Whoever was chosen for sequencing had shown CD8+CD57+ cell expansion by flow cytometry. Every one of the patients had aplastic anemia (severe, acquired). This clonotype was recorded at least ten times. The antigen remains undetermined. The clonotype originates from a human donor with aplastic anemia. The chain carries TRBV2 and TRBJ2-2; D call uncertain. Sequenced: sorted CD4+, CD8+, or CD8+CD57+ T cells (not recorded which) from PBMCs. CDR3: CASSETQLLNTGELFF. Written as DNA, the CDR3 is TGTGCCAGCAGTGAAACCCAACTACTGAACACCGGGGAGCTGTTTTTT.